These T cell receptor beta chains were read from a single sample in a study of prognosis after radiotherapy for stage I lung cancer. Each CDR3 protein gets one entry after TCRdb re-called the multiplex PCR reads with MiXCR. The sample has about 12,000 distinct CDR3 sequences, around 50% seen once; the top ten hold 20%. The input for sequencing was PBMCs, taken before or after stereotactic body radiation therapy (not recorded which). The source of these receptors is a donor over 45 with non-small cell lung cancer. CDR3s leave out the opening cysteine and the closing phenylalanine or tryptophan. Each record gives: V gene, J gene, CDR3 protein.

V: TRBV29-1
J: TRBJ1-1
CDR3: SVGTGAMNTEAF

V: TRBV19
J: TRBJ1-6
CDR3: ASCPQSGTPPH

V: TRBV4-1
J: TRBJ2-5
CDR3: ASSKNRETQY

V: TRBV6-1
J: TRBJ2-1
CDR3: ASSNSYNEQF

V: TRBV7-7
J: TRBJ2-3
CDR3: ASSLGGGTGDTQY

V: TRBV7-9
J: TRBJ2-1
CDR3: AGSSGLAGVRYNEQF

V: TRBV12-3/TRBV12-4
J: TRBJ2-1
CDR3: ASSLVPTTSGRSNEQF

V: TRBV29-1
J: TRBJ2-1
CDR3: SGKPGTGGDEQF

V: TRBV7-9
J: TRBJ2-1
CDR3: ASSLGVSYNEQF

V: TRBV29-1
J: TRBJ1-1
CDR3: SVVPGGETEAF

V: TRBV4-1
J: TRBJ1-1
CDR3: ASSPPVRVTEAF

V: TRBV7-8
J: TRBJ2-1
CDR3: ASSSYRGKVNEQF

V: TRBV5-1
J: TRBJ2-3
CDR3: ASSLGGGTDTQY

V: TRBV11-2
J: TRBJ2-2
CDR3: ASRQRELGGELF

V: TRBV27
J: TRBJ2-2
CDR3: ASNEGESWEPF

V: TRBV30
J: TRBJ1-2
CDR3: AWSVLRGNRYGYT

V: TRBV2
J: TRBJ2-5
CDR3: ASKLRGWETQY

V: TRBV6-8
J: TRBJ2-1
CDR3: ASVPPGVAGAPGSYNEQF

V: TRBV30
J: TRBJ2-7
CDR3: ALYDRFSYEQY

V: TRBV12-3/TRBV12-4
J: TRBJ1-3
CDR3: ASSLLLRGFGLGDSGNTIY

V: TRBV2
J: TRBJ2-3
CDR3: ASLDPDENTDTQY

V: TRBV9
J: TRBJ2-7
CDR3: ASSVSWTPAYEQY

V: TRBV6-1
J: TRBJ1-2
CDR3: ASSPQEFGGYT

V: TRBV20-1
J: TRBJ2-1
CDR3: SARDPGLNYNEQF

V: TRBV15
J: TRBJ1-1
CDR3: ATSRGTGGRGTEAF

V: TRBV7-9
J: TRBJ2-5
CDR3: ASSQGSGNKY

V: TRBV6-2/TRBV6-3
J: TRBJ2-1
CDR3: ASGVLVEQF

V: TRBV4-1
J: TRBJ2-7
CDR3: ASSQDLEDYYEQY

V: TRBV12-3/TRBV12-4
J: TRBJ2-5
CDR3: ASSFSRETQY

V: TRBV2
J: TRBJ2-5
CDR3: ASSEKETQY

V: TRBV2
J: TRBJ1-2
CDR3: ASSENLGSGGYT

V: TRBV6-1
J: TRBJ2-7
CDR3: ASLGQGSIYEQY

V: TRBV20-1
J: TRBJ2-7
CDR3: SAERENNEQY

V: TRBV20-1
J: TRBJ1-2
CDR3: SAGADRVSQGYT

V: TRBV9
J: TRBJ2-7
CDR3: ASSVGGTSGRYSEQY

V: TRBV25-1
J: TRBJ2-2
CDR3: ASSWCRNANTGELF

V: TRBV6-1
J: TRBJ2-1
CDR3: ASSPIPGQGRNEQF

V: TRBV5-5
J: TRBJ1-2
CDR3: ASSFEGYGYT

V: TRBV7-9
J: TRBJ2-3
CDR3: ASSYLAGTDTQY

V: TRBV20-1
J: TRBJ1-5
CDR3: SARDRTRGVEQPQH

V: TRBV25-1
J: TRBJ2-5
CDR3: ASSEGQGQETQY

V: TRBV19
J: TRBJ2-3
CDR3: ASSRGLAGQAINTQY

V: TRBV7-3
J: TRBJ2-1
CDR3: ASSRGLATYNEQF

V: TRBV24-1
J: TRBJ2-1
CDR3: ATSDLGQEGLAGGPNEQF

V: TRBV15
J: TRBJ1-6
CDR3: ATSSTENSPLH

V: TRBV20-1
J: TRBJ2-2
CDR3: SARESRGNTGELF

V: TRBV20-1
J: TRBJ2-7
CDR3: SARGGGSSYEQY

V: TRBV30
J: TRBJ2-3
CDR3: AWSGGAADTQY

V: TRBV20-1
J: TRBJ1-6
CDR3: SARVGQGNSPLH

V: TRBV24-1
J: TRBJ2-4
CDR3: ATSGGGKGKNIQY

V: TRBV6-1
J: TRBJ2-7
CDR3: ASRTSGILYEQY

V: TRBV6-2/TRBV6-3
J: TRBJ1-5
CDR3: ASSYSGLYSNQPKH

V: TRBV6-4
J: TRBJ1-5
CDR3: ASSPGQDNQPQH